The next 27 T cell receptor beta chains were all read from a single sample in a study of OX40 agonist ivuxolimab in advanced cancers. TCRdb's copy holds only in-frame clones and misses some; the assay was immunoSEQ multiplex PCR. The table records about 70,000 clones, about 84% of them present only once. The specimen comprised CD4+ or CD8+ T cells sorted from blood, sampled in a trial of the OX40 agonist ivuxolimab. The receptors here all came from an adult with an advanced solid tumor such as melanoma, head and neck, liver or kidney cancer.

The chain recombines TRBV7-9 with TRBJ2-3; 7 nucleotides agree with TRBD2. Germline lookup yields CDR1 SEHNR and CDR2 FQNEAQ (reference sequence). The CDR3 covers 17 residues. Trimming took 2 bases from V and 0 from J; bases not matched to a gene: 8. Here the CDR3 DNA reads TGTGCCAGCAGCTTACTTCTCAGCGGGACTAGCACAGATACGCAGTATTTT. It codes for CASSLLLSGTSTDTQYF.

This clone was found a few times. The chain uses TRBV5-4 and TRBJ2-5; D not resolved. In germline, CDR1 is SGHNT, CDR2 YYREEE (reference sequence). This CDR3 region has 15 residues. Trimming removed 1 base from V and 3 bases from J, with 13 bases in between. CDR3 nucleotides: TGTGCCAGCAGCTTGAGTTGGACGGCTGAAGAGACCCAGTACTTC. Translated, it gives CASSLSWTAEETQYF.

This clone was found a few times. V usage is TRBV5-6 and J usage is TRBJ1-2; no clear D. V gave up 0 bases and J gave up 4 bases, with 13 bases separating them. The CDR3 length is 15 residues. The V gene's germline CDR1 is SGHDT and CDR2 YYEEEE. This CDR3 reads CASSLGAEPIYGYTF. For the CDR3, the DNA is TGTGCCAGCAGCTTGGGGGCAGAGCCTATCTATGGCTACACCTTC.

This chain joins TRBV11-1 and TRBJ2-2; maybe TRBD2 (6 bases). The CDR3 is 14 residues long. V was pared by 5 bases and J by 5 bases, with 12 bases between. The germline V gene has CDR1 SGHAT and CDR2 FQDESV (reference sequence). As DNA, the CDR3 is TGTGCCAGCAGCCCCCGACTAGTTACCGGGGAGCTGTTTTTT. Translating it yields CASSPRLVTGELFF.

This sequence joins TRBV4-3 and TRBJ2-5; 8 bases agree with TRBD2. The germline V gene encodes CDR1 LGHNA and CDR2 YSLEER. Losses at the gene ends were 3 bases for V and 2 bases for J; bases not matched to a gene: 5. The CDR3 consists of 15 residues. The CDR3 nucleotides read TGCGCCAGCAGCCACGTTAGCGGGGAGCAAGAGACCCAGTACTTC. It encodes CASSHVSGEQETQYF.

Remarks on this clone: One junction end does not reproduce the germline sequence, and a read error may be involved. Other DNA sequences in this specimen translate into the identical CDR3. J is TRBJ1-1 and V is TRBV5-1; TRBD1 is a possible D gene (6 bases). Looked up from germline, CDR1 is SGHRS and CDR2 is YFSETQ. The CDR3 extends over 13 amino acids. The CDR3 here is CASSLDRNTEAFF. The CDR3 DNA reads as TGCGCCAGCAGTTTGGACAGGAACACTGAAGCTTTCTTT.

The chain recombines TRBV12-5 with TRBJ1-1; perhaps TRBD1 as D (5 bases). Trimming left V 2 bases short and J 4 bases short, with 8 bases between. Germline assignment: CDR1 LGHNT and CDR2 FRNRAP. The CDR3 contains 13 residues. The CDR3 protein is CASGLMGGTEAFF. In nucleotides, the CDR3 is TGTGCTAGTGGTTTGATGGGGGGCACTGAAGCTTTCTTT.

There are a few counts of this clone. This chain uses TRBV6-5 with TRBJ2-1; 13 nucleotides line up with TRBD2. This CDR3 has 15 amino acids. With V trimmed by 1 base and J by 8 bases, 2 bases remained unmatched. Germline loops: CDR1 MNHEY, CDR2 SVGAGI. CDR3 residues: CASSYWTSGGDEQFF. As DNA, the CDR3 is TGTGCCAGCAGTTACTGGACTAGCGGGGGTGATGAGCAGTTCTTC.

The rearrangement links TRBV5-4 to TRBJ1-6, with 7 bases matching TRBD1. Germline loops: CDR1 SGHNT, CDR2 YYREEE (reference sequence). V lost 4 bases to trimming and J lost 4 bases; unmatched junction nucleotides: 8. The CDR3 is made up of 16 amino acids. This chain's CDR3 is CASSPGTELYNSPLHF. Written as DNA, the CDR3 is TGTGCCAGCAGCCCTGGGACAGAACTTTATAATTCACCCCTCCACTTT.

The genes are TRBV30 and TRBJ1-1, with unresolved D. The germline V gene has CDR1 GTSNPN and CDR2 SVGIG (reference sequence). The CDR3 is 13 amino acids. The germline V and J ends were trimmed by 3 bases and 2 bases, with 10 bases remaining between them. CDR3 region: CAWRPLRNTEAFF. CDR3 coding DNA: TGTGCCTGGAGGCCACTTAGAAACACTGAAGCTTTCTTT.

This rearrangement joins TRBV7-2 to TRBJ1-1, with D unclear. Germline V gene lookup returns CDR1 SGHTA and CDR2 FQGNSA. The CDR3 has 15 amino acids. Trimming shortened V by 1 base and J by 0 bases, and 9 bases separated the two germline ends. CDR3 nucleotide sequence: TGTGCCAGCAGCTTAGTAGGCTTATTGAACACTGAAGCTTTCTTT. The encoded protein is CASSLVGLLNTEAFF.

This CDR3 reads CASSLAPDSNQPQHF. CDR3 DNA: TGTGCCAGCAGCTTAGCTCCAGATAGCAATCAGCCCCAGCATTTT. V gene TRBV7-8 combines with J gene TRBJ1-5; no firm D call. V lost 0 bases, J lost 0 bases, and 6 bases lay in between. The CDR3 extends over 15 amino acids. Germline V lookup: CDR1 SGHVS, CDR2 FQNEAQ.

V usage is TRBV6-4 and J usage is TRBJ2-1; possibly TRBD1 or TRBD2 for D (5 bases each). Germline assignment: CDR1 MRHNA and CDR2 SNTAGT. V lost 0 bases and J lost 1, with 10 bases in between. The CDR3 spans 16 residues. The CDR3 DNA is TGTGCCAGCAGTGACTCACCCGGGGCTTCCTACAATGAGCAGTTCTTC. It specifies CASSDSPGASYNEQFF.

Notes on this clone: At one of its ends the junction is not consistent with the germline gene, which may arise from a read error. The chain recombines TRBV7-7 with TRBJ1-1; D is undetermined. The CDR3 contains 14 residues. The germline CDR1 and CDR2 sequences are SSHAT and FNYEAQ (reference sequence). CDR3 bases: TGTGCTAGCAGCTTAAATGAGGAGAACACTGAAGCTTTCTTT. This sequence encodes CASSLNEENTEAFF.

The chain links TRBV7-9 to TRBJ2-1, with 9 bases aligning to TRBD1. With 6 bases clipped from V and 7 bases from J, the junction kept 10 bases outside the gene matches. The V gene's germline CDR1 is SEHNR and CDR2 FQNEAQ (reference sequence). The CDR3 has 15 amino acids. Here the CDR3 reads CASRAGTGLWNEQFF. The CDR3 bases are TGTGCCAGCAGAGCCGGGACAGGGCTTTGGAATGAGCAGTTCTTC.

Written as DNA, the CDR3 is TGCGCCAGCAGCCCCGGACAGCTCTACGAGCAGTACTTC. Translated: CASSPGQLYEQYF. V usage is TRBV5-1 and J usage is TRBJ2-7, with TRBD1 as a possible D gene (6 bases). V was pared by 4 bases and J by 3 bases, with 11 bases between. Germline V gene data show CDR1 as SGHRS and CDR2 as YFSETQ. This CDR3 region has 13 residues.

J is TRBJ2-3 and V is TRBV5-6, with D perhaps matching TRBD1 (5 bases). Germline-derived CDR1 and CDR2 are SGHDT and YYEEEE. CDR3 length: 15 residues. The V and J ends lost 4 bases and 6 bases respectively, with 18 bases between them. CDR3 nucleotide sequence: TGTGCCAGCAGCCCGTTGATAGGGGTTCTCGATACGCAGTATTTT. This codes for CASSPLIGVLDTQYF.

The chain combines TRBV7-2 with TRBJ2-1; TRBD2 agrees at 13 bases. The V gene's germline CDR1 is SGHTA and CDR2 FQGNSA. The CDR3 consists of 15 residues. With V trimmed by 6 bases and J by 10 bases, 9 bases remained unmatched. The CDR3 is CASSFRTSGGGEQFF. CDR3 nucleotides: TGTGCCAGCAGTTTTAGGACTAGCGGGGGAGGGGAGCAGTTCTTC.

The chain links TRBV27 to TRBJ2-2, with a possible D match to TRBD2 (5 bases). This CDR3 region has 16 residues. Germline loops: CDR1 MNHEY, CDR2 SMNVEV (reference sequence). Trimming removed 5 bases from V and 0 bases from J, with 13 bases in between. The CDR3 nucleotides are TGTGCCAGCAGTCAACCAGGAGGATCGAACACCGGGGAGCTGTTTTTT. Its translation is CASSQPGGSNTGELFF.

This chain uses TRBV6-5 with TRBJ2-1; D might be TRBD2 (5 bases). The CDR3 extends over 11 amino acids. V lost 8 bases and J 10 bases, leaving 12 bases between the germline ends. Germline-derived CDR1 and CDR2 are MNHEY and SVGAGI. The chain's CDR3 is CASQTRGEQFF. The DNA of the CDR3 is TGTGCCAGCCAGACCCGGGGAGAGCAGTTCTTC.

This chain joins TRBV6-1 and TRBJ2-7; TRBD1 aligns across 7 bases. J was trimmed by 5 bases and V by 6 bases; bases with no gene match: 4. Per germline, CDR1 MNHNS and CDR2 SASEGT. The CDR3 runs to 12 residues. For the CDR3, the DNA is TGTGCCAGCAGCCCAACAGGGGACGAGCAGTACTTC. This sequence encodes CASSPTGDEQYF.

The chain employs TRBV27 and TRBJ2-2; 7 positions agree with TRBD2. Germline CDR1 and CDR2: MNHEY and SMNVEV (reference sequence). The CDR3 is 14 amino acids. The J segment lost 4 bases and the V segment lost 10 bases, leaving 9 bases of the junction unmatched. The CDR3 nucleotides are TGTGCCACCGCCTTCGGCGGGGGCACCGGGGAGCTGTTTTTT. It yields the protein CATAFGGGTGELFF.

The V and J genes are TRBV28 and TRBJ1-5; D is undetermined. Germline V gene data show CDR1 as MDHEN and CDR2 as SYDVKM. Trimming shortened V by 3 bases and J by 3 bases, and 9 bases separated the two germline ends. The CDR3 runs 14 residues. The DNA of the CDR3 is TGTGCCAGCAGTTTCGAGACGGTCAATCAGCCCCAGCATTTT. Its protein is CASSFETVNQPQHF. Together with reference TRBV28 and TRBJ1-5, the CDR3 gives the full variable domain: DVKVTQSSRYLVKRTGEKVFLECVQDMDHENMFWYRQDPGLGLRLIYFSYDVKMKEKGDIPEGYSVSREKKERFSLILESASTNQTSMYLCASSFETVNQPQHFGDGTRLSIL.

The chain employs TRBV4-3 and TRBJ2-2; perhaps TRBD1 as D (5 bases). V lost 1 base and J 6 bases, leaving 12 bases between the germline ends. The CDR3 is 15 amino acids. Germline V CDR1 and CDR2: LGHNA, YSLEER. Here the CDR3 DNA reads TGCGCCAGCAGCCAAGGGGCAGGGCGTCCCGGGGAGCTGTTTTTT. This encodes CASSQGAGRPGELFF.

In this sample, this clone turned up once. The V call is TRBV6-1, the J call TRBJ1-1; possibly TRBD1 for D (5 bases). Germline-derived CDR1 and CDR2 are MNHNS and SASEGT. V lost 6 bases, J lost 0 bases, and 14 bases lay in between. There are 15 residues in the CDR3. DNA of the CDR3: TGTGCCAGCAGGGGGGACTTGGCCATGAACACTGAAGCTTTCTTT. Protein product: CASRGDLAMNTEAFF.

This sequence joins TRBV5-4 and TRBJ2-7, with a tentative D call TRBD2 (6 bases). The germline V gene has CDR1 SGHNT and CDR2 YYREEE (reference sequence). This CDR3 is 16 amino acids long. V lost 8 bases and J lost 4, with 25 bases in between. CDR3 sequence (DNA): TGTGCCAGTAGACCGGGTAGTTCAGGAGGGGCGTACGAGCAGTACTTC. It codes for CASRPGSSGGAYEQYF.

The V call is TRBV7-3, the J call TRBJ2-1; 13 nucleotides match TRBD2. The V segment lost 4 bases and the J segment 6 bases; nucleotides outside the gene matches: 6. From germline, CDR1 is SGHTA and CDR2 FQGTGA. This CDR3 has 16 amino acids. CDR3 nucleotide sequence: TGTGCCAGCAGCTACACTAGCGGGGGGGCTGGCAATGAGCAGTTCTTC. This encodes CASSYTSGGAGNEQFF.